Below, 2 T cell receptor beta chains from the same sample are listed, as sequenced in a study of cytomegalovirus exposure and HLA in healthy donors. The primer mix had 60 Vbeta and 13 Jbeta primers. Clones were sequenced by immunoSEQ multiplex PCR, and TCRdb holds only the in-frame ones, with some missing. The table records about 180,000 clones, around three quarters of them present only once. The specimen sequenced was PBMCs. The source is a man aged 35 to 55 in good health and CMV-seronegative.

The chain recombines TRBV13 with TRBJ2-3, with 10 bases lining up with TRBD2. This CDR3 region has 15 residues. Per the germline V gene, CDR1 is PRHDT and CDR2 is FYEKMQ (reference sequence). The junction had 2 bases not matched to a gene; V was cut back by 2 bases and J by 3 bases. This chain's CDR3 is CASSLLAGETDTQYF. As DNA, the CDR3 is TGTGCCAGCAGCTTACTAGCGGGAGAGACAGATACGCAGTATTTT. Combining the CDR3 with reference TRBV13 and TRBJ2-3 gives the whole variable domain AAGVIQSPRHLIKEKRETATLKCYPIPRHDTVYWYQQGPGQDPQFLISFYEKMQSDKGSIPDRFSAQQFSDYHSELNMSSLELGDSALYFCASSLLAGETDTQYFGPGTRLTVL.

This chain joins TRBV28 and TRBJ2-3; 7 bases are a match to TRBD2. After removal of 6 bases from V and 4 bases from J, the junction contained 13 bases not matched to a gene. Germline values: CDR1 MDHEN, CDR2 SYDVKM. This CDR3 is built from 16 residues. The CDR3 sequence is CASSPGLVRGADTQYF. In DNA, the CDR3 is TGTGCCAGCAGCCCTGGACTAGTACGGGGGGCAGATACGCAGTATTTT.